Below, one TCR beta chain is given with its context. A read error may produce the germline difference seen at one junction end. The germline V gene has CDR1 SNHLY and CDR2 FYNNEI. CDR3 size: 11 residues. The data originate from a study of T cell repertoires in cytomegalovirus infection. TCRdb analysed the reads with MiXCR anew, one entry per CDR3 protein. The table has under 600,000 distinct CDR3 sequences, about 15% seen once. This clonotype originated in a human donor in good health (CMV status not recorded). Some clones in this sample may be carry-over from other donors' samples. The J gene is TRBJ1-1, the V gene TRBV2; no firm D call. The sample comprised CD8+ T cells from PBMCs. The chain's CDR3 is CASPVITEDFF. The DNA for the CDR3 is TGTGCCAGCCCCGTGATCACTGAAGATTTCTTT.